Below, one T cell receptor beta chain is given with its context. The antigen is not known. The data were obtained in a study of OX40 agonist ivuxolimab in advanced cancers. At the level of the study: Six ivuxolimab dose levels, 0.01 to 10 mg/kg, were given intravenously every 2 weeks. The mean age was around 56 years, ranging from 23 to 79, with roughly four fifths of participants male.

TCRdb's copy holds only in-frame clones and misses some; the assay was immunoSEQ multiplex PCR. The profile covers under 65,000 clones, with roughly 90% appearing a single time and 10% to 15% taken by the ten largest. There are 15 residues in the CDR3. V was pared by 1 base and J by 2 bases, with 7 bases between. The germline V gene has CDR1 SGDLS and CDR2 YYNGEE. Findings and limits, study-wide: CD8+ T cells showed, on average, more clonal expansion than CD4+ cells. With doses of 0.1 to 3.0 mg/kg, CD4+ and CD8+ blood T cells had undergone clonal expansion by week 6.

The material sequenced was CD4+ or CD8+ T cells sorted from blood, taken in a trial of the OX40 agonist ivuxolimab. J is TRBJ1-6 and V is TRBV9; D remains ambiguous. This TCR was recovered from an adult with an advanced solid tumor such as melanoma, head and neck, liver or kidney cancer. The CDR3 DNA reads as TGTGCCAGCAGCGTATTGGGTGCCTATAATTCACCCCTCCACTTT. Translating it yields CASSVLGAYNSPLHF.